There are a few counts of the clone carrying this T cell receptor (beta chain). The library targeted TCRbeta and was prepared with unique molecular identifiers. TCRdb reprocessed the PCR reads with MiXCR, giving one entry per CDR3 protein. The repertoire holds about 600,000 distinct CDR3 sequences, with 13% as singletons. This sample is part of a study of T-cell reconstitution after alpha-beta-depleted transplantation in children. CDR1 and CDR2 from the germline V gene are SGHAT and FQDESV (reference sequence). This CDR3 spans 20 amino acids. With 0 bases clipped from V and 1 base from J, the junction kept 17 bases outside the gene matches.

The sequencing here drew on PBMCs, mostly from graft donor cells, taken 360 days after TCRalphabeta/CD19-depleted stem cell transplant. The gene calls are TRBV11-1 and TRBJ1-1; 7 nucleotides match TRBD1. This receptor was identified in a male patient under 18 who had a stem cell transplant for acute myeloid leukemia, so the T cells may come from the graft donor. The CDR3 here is CASSLAPLQDARGRNTEAFF. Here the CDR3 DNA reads TGTGCCAGCAGCTTAGCCCCACTCCAGGACGCAAGGGGGCGGAACACTGAAGCTTTCTTT.